These T cell receptor beta chains were read from a single sample in a study of response to subunit inactivated influenza vaccine. TCRdb re-called the RT-PCR reads with MiXCR, one entry per CDR3 protein. The sample lists 250,000 to 350,000 distinct CDR3 sequences, approximately 21% occurring once. The starting material was PBMCs from blood, obtained 21 months after vaccination. These receptors all stem from a man aged 50 to 69 who received an inactivated influenza vaccine. Each CDR3 is given with its conserved first and last residue.

v_call	j_call	cdr3_aa
TRBV2	TRBJ1-3	CASSADSVSGNTIYF
TRBV15	TRBJ2-2	CATSRVQGAYGELFF
TRBV12-3/TRBV12-4	TRBJ1-1	CASSLPQEGTEAFF
TRBV20-1	TRBJ1-1	CSARILVLSGALNTEAFF
TRBV27	TRBJ2-5	CASSPVGGPQYF
TRBV12-3/TRBV12-4	TRBJ1-2	CASSQGHYGYTF
TRBV4-1	TRBJ1-2	CASSHPGQGISYTF
TRBV11-2	TRBJ1-2	CASSPRLGQTYGYTF
TRBV15	TRBJ2-3	CATSKGLETDTQYF
TRBV18	TRBJ2-4	CASSPGAAKNIQYF
TRBV6-1	TRBJ1-1	CATHKDRGMNTEAFF
TRBV4-1	TRBJ2-2	CASSKDPGVDTGELFF
TRBV10-3	TRBJ2-1	CAIGLGMGEQFF
TRBV24-1	TRBJ1-1	CATSDSGEAIEAFF
TRBV25-1	TRBJ2-1	CASSEDRGLYNEQFF
TRBV20-1	TRBJ1-2	CSARPPPGQGAYGYTF
TRBV7-9	TRBJ1-1	CASSFYSLQSTEAFF
TRBV6-2/TRBV6-3	TRBJ2-7	CASRGLAGGEQYF
TRBV4-1	TRBJ1-4	CASSQPGVTNEKLFF
TRBV6-5	TRBJ2-4	CASSYSYGMGGAKNIQYF
TRBV6-6	TRBJ2-1	CASSYSRNNEQFF
TRBV20-1	TRBJ2-2	CSASAGTHTGELFF
TRBV11-2	TRBJ2-3	CASSPGDTGTDTQYF
TRBV7-2	TRBJ1-2	CASSSDRVAYGYTF
TRBV7-2	TRBJ1-6	CASSHSDRGGDSPLHF
TRBV7-9	TRBJ2-6	CASSPRFLGQDSSGANVLTF
TRBV20-1	TRBJ1-5	CSARAPQSHQPQHF
TRBV18	TRBJ1-6	CASSPKTDNSPLHF
TRBV18	TRBJ2-1	CASSPPMGGSYNEQFF
TRBV5-1	TRBJ2-7	CASSLARQGGEQYF
TRBV4-1	TRBJ2-1	CASSQVGTRDNEQFF
TRBV7-9	TRBJ1-1	CASSLPDGVMNTEAFF
TRBV7-9	TRBJ1-6	CASSEGQSYNSPLHF
TRBV29-1	TRBJ1-2	CSVNAGTGSSYTF
TRBV4-3	TRBJ2-1	CASSQDRPYEQFF
TRBV10-3	TRBJ1-3	CAISRAGRSGNTIYF